This TCR beta chain was obtained from a study of T cells in Graves' hyperthyroidism and ophthalmopathy. Study-wide points: Blood held most thyroid clonotypes expanded above 0.001 frequency. It was a median around 6 months before onset that the model predicted ophthalmopathy.

Many counts were recorded for this clonotype. Its antigen is not known. RNA transcripts provided the source from which TCR beta CDR3 regions were amplified. First-round RT-PCR with HTBI primers amplified the TCR CDR3 region. TCRdb analysed the multiplex PCR reads with MiXCR anew, one entry per CDR3 protein. The table records 600,000 to 700,000 distinct CDR3 sequences, nearly 45% of them present only once. The ends were cut back, 5 bases at V and 0 bases at J, with 11 bases in the middle. Germline CDR1 reads SGHVS; CDR2 reads FQNEAQ. The length of the CDR3 is 15 residues. Clinical symptoms, serum thyroxine, TRAb, thyroid ultrasound and orbital computed tomography established diagnosis.

The chain employs TRBV7-8 and TRBJ1-3, with D uncertain. Sequencing was done on a sample of peripheral blood or thyroid tissue (not recorded which). The sequence was obtained from an adult man with Graves' disease, either hyperthyroidism or ophthalmopathy (not recorded which). Here the CDR3 reads CASSTTAFSGNTIYF. The DNA of the CDR3 is TGTGCCAGCAGCACGACCGCGTTCTCTGGAAACACCATATATTTT.